These 13 T cell receptor beta chains came from one sample sequenced in a study of blood T cell repertoires in COVID-19 (dated by TCRdb to about 2020). The library relied on the immunoSEQ multiplex PCR assay. The source is immuneACCESS, and TCRdb retained only in-frame sequences with V and J called. Part of the clones is not carried over; for the studies checked, unresolved V genes explain less than half of this, and the remainder is unexplained. The sample table lists some 220,000 clones, approximately 81% of them with a count of one. About a sixth of the sample lies in the top ten. The source material was peripheral blood. The receptors originated from a woman of 80 years or more with active or convalescent COVID-19.

V usage is TRBV27 and J usage is TRBJ2-7, with 8 nucleotides matching TRBD2. With 8 bases clipped from V and 2 bases from J, the junction kept 5 bases outside the gene matches. The length of the CDR3 is 13 residues. Germline V lookup: CDR1 MNHEY, CDR2 SMNVEV (reference sequence). The CDR3 sequence: CASRPGGTYEQYF. In nucleotides, the CDR3 is TGTGCCAGCCGACCGGGGGGGACCTACGAGCAGTACTTC.

This chain uses TRBV7-2 with TRBJ2-1; a possible D gene is TRBD2 (6 bases). Per germline, CDR1 SGHTA and CDR2 FQGNSA. The CDR3 has 14 amino acids. The germline V and J ends were trimmed by 5 bases and 8 bases, with 16 bases remaining between them. The CDR3, as DNA: TGTGCCAGCAGCCACGTTTTCGGGAGTGATGAGCAGTTCTTC. It specifies CASSHVFGSDEQFF.

The chain joins TRBV18 to TRBJ1-5; D is unresolved. Germline V lookup: CDR1 KGHSH, CDR2 LQKENI. The CDR3 has 13 residues. V was shortened by 5 bases and J by 5 bases, with 10 bases between the two germline ends. CDR3 residues: CASSVRRDQPQHF. The DNA for the CDR3 is TGTGCCAGCTCAGTGAGACGGGATCAGCCCCAGCATTTT.

The chain is built from TRBV29-1 and TRBJ2-1, with D tentatively TRBD2 (5 bases). Trimming pared 4 bases from V and 3 bases from J, leaving 19 bases between. This CDR3 contains 16 residues. Germline CDR1 reads SQVTM; CDR2 reads ANQGSEA. CDR3 nucleotides: TGCAGCGTTGGCGATTCGCTAGCACCGAACTACAATGAGCAGTTCTTC. It specifies CSVGDSLAPNYNEQFF.

V and J are TRBV6-5 and TRBJ1-6, with 8 bases matching TRBD1. This CDR3 is built from 13 residues. Germline CDR1 is MNHEY and CDR2 is SVGAGI. The ends lost 6 bases at V and 10 bases at J; junction bases unmatched: 5. Here the CDR3 reads CASRKGQGSPLHF. The CDR3 nucleotides read TGTGCCAGCAGGAAAGGACAGGGCTCACCCCTCCACTTT.

The gene calls are TRBV28 and TRBJ1-6, with 7 bases matching TRBD1. CDR1 and CDR2 from the germline V gene are MDHEN and SYDVKM. With V trimmed by 6 bases and J by 5 bases, 7 bases remained unmatched. The CDR3 consists of 15 residues. Here the CDR3 reads CASSLPDRNNSPLHF. The CDR3 DNA sequence: TGTGCCAGCAGCCTACCGGACAGGAATAATTCACCCCTCCACTTT.

The sample holds one count of this clone. V usage is TRBV4-1 and J usage is TRBJ2-1, with D maybe TRBD1 (6 bases). The CDR3 has 15 amino acids. V was trimmed by 3 bases and J by 7 bases, leaving 16 bases between them. Germline V gene lookup returns CDR1 MGHRA and CDR2 YSYEKL. The CDR3 sequence is CASSQVRQRGNEQFF. CDR3 nucleotides: TGCGCCAGCAGCCAGGTCCGACAGAGGGGGAATGAGCAGTTCTTC.

This chain joins TRBV4-1 and TRBJ2-3, with D maybe TRBD2 (6 bases). V lost 4 bases and J 1 base, leaving 15 bases between the germline ends. The germline V gene has CDR1 MGHRA and CDR2 YSYEKL. The CDR3 runs to 16 residues. CDR3 coding DNA: TGCGCCAGCAGCCCGCGGGCGGCTAGCGGCACAGATACGCAGTATTTT. It encodes CASSPRAASGTDTQYF.

The CDR3 DNA is TGCGCCAGCAGCTTGGGGGGACAGGGGCCCCATACAGAGACCCAGTACTTC. It encodes CASSLGGQGPHTETQYF. This rearrangement joins TRBV5-1 to TRBJ2-5, with TRBD1 matching over 10 bases. Germline lookup yields CDR1 SGHRS and CDR2 YFSETQ. The V segment lost 0 bases and the J segment 4 bases; nucleotides outside the gene matches: 9. This CDR3 is built from 17 residues. The full variable domain, its missing parts supplied by reference TRBV5-1 and TRBJ2-5, is KAGVTQTPRYLIKTRGQQVTLSCSPISGHRSVSWYQQTPGQGLQFLFEYFSETQRNKGNFPGRFSGRQFSNSRSEMNVSTLELGDSALYLCASSLGGQGPHTETQYFGPGTRLLVL.

This chain joins TRBV20-1 and TRBJ2-3, with 9 bases identical to TRBD2. The germline CDR1 and CDR2 sequences are DFQATT and SNEGSKA (reference sequence). J lost 1 base, V lost 3 bases, and 8 bases had no gene match. CDR3 size: 16 residues. Here the CDR3 DNA reads TGCAGTGCTAGTGCGCTCGAGCGGGGGGGCACAGATACGCAGTATTTT. Amino acids: CSASALERGGTDTQYF.

V is TRBV11-1 and J is TRBJ2-7; 7 bases are shared with TRBD2. The V segment lost 3 bases and the J segment 3 bases; nucleotides outside the gene matches: 8. CDR1 is SGHAT and CDR2 is FQDESV in the germline V gene (reference sequence). The CDR3 runs to 15 residues. The CDR3 DNA reads TGTGCCAGCAGCTTTGTCAGAGCGGGAAGCTACGAGCAGTACTTC. Protein product: CASSFVRAGSYEQYF.

This chain links TRBV29-1 with TRBJ2-5; 7 bases map to TRBD1. Germline trimming cut 1 base from V and 5 bases from J; bases unmatched to any gene: 7. From germline, CDR1 is SQVTM and CDR2 ANQGSEA. This CDR3 comprises 14 residues. The CDR3 nucleotides are TGCAGCGTTGAAGTTGTCAGGGGGATGGAGACCCAGTACTTC. The encoded protein is CSVEVVRGMETQYF.

This sequence joins TRBV24-1 and TRBJ1-6, with 11 bases fitting TRBD1. V lost 4 bases, J lost 5 bases, and 12 bases stayed unmatched. In germline, CDR1 is KGHDR, CDR2 SFDVKD. The CDR3 extends over 19 amino acids. CDR3 DNA sequence: TGTGCCACCAGTGAACCCCCCCCGGGACAGGGGGTCAATAATTCACCCCTCCACTTT. Translated, it gives CATSEPPPGQGVNNSPLHF.